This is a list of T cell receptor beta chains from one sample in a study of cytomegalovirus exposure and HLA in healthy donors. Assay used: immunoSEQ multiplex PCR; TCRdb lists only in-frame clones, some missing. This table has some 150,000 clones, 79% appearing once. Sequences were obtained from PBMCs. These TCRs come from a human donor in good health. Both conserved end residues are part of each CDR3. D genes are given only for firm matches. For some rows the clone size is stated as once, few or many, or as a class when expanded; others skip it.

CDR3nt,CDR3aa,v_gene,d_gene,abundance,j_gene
TGTGCCAGCAGTCCACTAGCGGGAGGGCCCTACGAGCAGTACTTC,CASSPLAGGPYEQYF,TRBV27,TRBD2,.,TRBJ2-7
TGCGCCAGCAGCTTGGATCTCCCGGGACAGGCGAGCACAGATACGCAGTATTTT,CASSLDLPGQASTDTQYF,TRBV5-1,TRBD1,.,TRBJ2-3
TGTGCCAGCAGTAGGGACAGGGGAGGAGAGACCCAGTACTTC,CASSRDRGGETQYF,TRBV6-5,TRBD1,.,TRBJ2-5
TGTGCCAGCAGTTTCGGACAGGGAGGGACTGAAGCTTTCTTT,CASSFGQGGTEAFF,TRBV6-5,TRBD1,.,TRBJ1-1
TGTGCCAGCAGCACTGGGACAGGGGCTTTTCCCCTCCACTTT,CASSTGTGAFPLHF,TRBV5-6,TRBD1,.,TRBJ1-6
TGCGCCAGCAGTGAGCCAGCGGGGACGAACACCGGGGAGCTGTTTTTT,CASSEPAGTNTGELFF,TRBV10-2,TRBD2,.,TRBJ2-2
TGTGCCAGCAGCCAAAGACTAGCGGGGGGCTTGGGGGAGCTGTTTTTT,CASSQRLAGGLGELFF,TRBV5-4,TRBD2,.,TRBJ2-2
TGTGCCAGCAGTACAAGGGGGCAGCCCCAGCATTTT,CASSTRGQPQHF,TRBV9,.,.,TRBJ1-5
TGTGCCAGCAGCTATCTAGAGACCCAGTACTTC,CASSYLETQYF,TRBV7-9,.,.,TRBJ2-5
TGTGCCAGCAGTCGGGACAGGGGGGCCTACGAGCAGTACTTC,CASSRDRGAYEQYF,TRBV6-1,TRBD1,.,TRBJ2-7
TGTGCCAGCAGCGGGGGGGGTCTTATTGGTAATTCACCCCTCCACTTT,CASSGGGLIGNSPLHF,TRBV5-6,.,.,TRBJ1-6
TGTGCCAGCATCCTGGGAAACACCATATATTTT,CASILGNTIYF,TRBV6-1,.,.,TRBJ1-3
TGTGCTAGCAGCCGAAACCGGGACAGGGGTTTCACAGATACGCAGTATTTT,CASSRNRDRGFTDTQYF,TRBV7-7,TRBD1,.,TRBJ2-3
TGTGCCAGCTCACCAACCGGGACAGCAACCTTCTCCTACGAGCAGTACTTC,CASSPTGTATFSYEQYF,TRBV18,TRBD1,.,TRBJ2-7
TGCGCCAGCGGTATAGCGGGGAGCACAGATACGCAGTATTTT,CASGIAGSTDTQYF,TRBV5-1,TRBD2,.,TRBJ2-3
TGTGCCAGCAGCCCGACAGGGGAGACCCAGTACTTC,CASSPTGETQYF,TRBV5-8,TRBD1,.,TRBJ2-5
TGTGCCAGCAGTTACCTGGCAGGGTGGACTGGAAACACCATATATTTT,CASSYLAGWTGNTIYF,TRBV6-6,.,.,TRBJ1-3
TGTGCCAGCGCAACAGGGTCATGCGAGCAGTACTTC,CASATGSCEQYF,TRBV7-2,.,.,TRBJ2-7
TGCGCCAGCAGAGGGACAGGGGGTTTCGGCAATGAGCAGTTCTTC,CASRGTGGFGNEQFF,TRBV10-2,TRBD1,.,TRBJ2-1
TGTGCCAGCGGGGGGGGACTAGCGAACACCGGGGAGCTGTTTTTT,CASGGGLANTGELFF,TRBV9,TRBD2,once,TRBJ2-2
TGTGCCAGCAGCGCCGTCGGGACAGGGAACACCGGGGAGCTGTTTTTT,CASSAVGTGNTGELFF,TRBV9,TRBD1,once,TRBJ2-2
TGCGCCAGCAGCCAAGATATCTTTGGAGCGAACACTGAAGCTTTCTTT,CASSQDIFGANTEAFF,TRBV4-1,.,.,TRBJ1-1
TGTGCCAGCAGCTTATCGGGACAGGGGGCCTCAACCGGGGAGCTGTTTTTT,CASSLSGQGASTGELFF,TRBV7-2,TRBD1,.,TRBJ2-2
TGTGCCAGCAACCCTCTTCGGACAGAGCAAGAGACCCAGTACTTC,CASNPLRTEQETQYF,TRBV11-2,.,once,TRBJ2-5
TGTGCCAGCAGTTTTACAGGCTCTAATCAGCCCCAGCATTTT,CASSFTGSNQPQHF,TRBV28,.,.,TRBJ1-5